This T cell receptor beta chain was sequenced for a study of T cell responses to AZD1222 COVID-19 vaccine. Study-level results: White British donors predominated, females outnumbered males, and clonal diversity was possibly underestimated. Nearly half of spike-specific TCRs reportedly target variant regions that are unmutated in the B.1.351 and B.1.1.7 variants.

The data were produced by immunoSEQ multiplex PCR, yet TCRdb's version contains in-frame clones alone and is incomplete. The table shows around 140,000 clones, with roughly 92% occurring only once. Comments on this clone: Its target is not known.

The CDR3 has 15 residues. Trimming at V came to 1 base and at J to 2 bases, leaving 7 bases not matched to a gene. Per germline, CDR1 GTSNPN and CDR2 SVGIG (reference sequence). The sample was peripheral blood, taken on day 0 of AZD1222 vaccination. The clonotype was recovered from an adult in good health. V is TRBV30 and J is TRBJ2-5; 7 bases map to TRBD2. CDR3 nucleotides: TGTGCCTGGAGTGCGGGAGGCCACCTTCAAGAGACCCAGTACTTC. Protein: CAWSAGGHLQETQYF.